Sequencing of this T cell receptor beta chain was carried out in a study of cytomegalovirus exposure and HLA in healthy donors. The CDR3 covers 15 residues. J gave up 4 bases and V 5 bases, and 6 bases lay outside the gene matches. The germline V gene has CDR1 MNHNS and CDR2 SASEGT. PCR was performed using 60 Vbeta and 13 Jbeta primers. Measured with immunoSEQ multiplex PCR; TCRdb has only the in-frame clones, and not every one. The sample totals approximately 200,000 clones. This receptor was identified in a boy aged 5-17 years in good health and CMV-seronegative. Sequencing was performed on PBMCs. J is TRBJ1-3 and V is TRBV6-1; 9 bases are a match to TRBD1. The CDR3 coding sequence is TGTGCCAGCAGTTGGGACAGGGAACGAGGAAACACCATATATTTT. Translated: CASSWDRERGNTIYF.